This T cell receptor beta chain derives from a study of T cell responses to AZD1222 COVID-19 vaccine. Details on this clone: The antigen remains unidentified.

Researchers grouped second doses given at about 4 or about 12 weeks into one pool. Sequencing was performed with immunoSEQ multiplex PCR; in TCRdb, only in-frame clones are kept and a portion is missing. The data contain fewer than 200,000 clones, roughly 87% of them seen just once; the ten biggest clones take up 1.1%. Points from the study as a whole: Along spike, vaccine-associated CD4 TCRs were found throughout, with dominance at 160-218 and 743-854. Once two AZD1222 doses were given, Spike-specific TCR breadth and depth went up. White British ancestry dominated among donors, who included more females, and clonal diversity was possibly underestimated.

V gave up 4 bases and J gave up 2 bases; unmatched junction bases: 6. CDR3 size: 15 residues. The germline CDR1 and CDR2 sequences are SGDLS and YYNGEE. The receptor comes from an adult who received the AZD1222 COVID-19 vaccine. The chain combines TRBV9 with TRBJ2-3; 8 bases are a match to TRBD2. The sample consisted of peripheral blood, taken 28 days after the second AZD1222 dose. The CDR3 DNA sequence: TGTGCCAGCAGCCCCCGGGAGGGGATCACAGATACGCAGTATTTT. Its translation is CASSPREGITDTQYF.